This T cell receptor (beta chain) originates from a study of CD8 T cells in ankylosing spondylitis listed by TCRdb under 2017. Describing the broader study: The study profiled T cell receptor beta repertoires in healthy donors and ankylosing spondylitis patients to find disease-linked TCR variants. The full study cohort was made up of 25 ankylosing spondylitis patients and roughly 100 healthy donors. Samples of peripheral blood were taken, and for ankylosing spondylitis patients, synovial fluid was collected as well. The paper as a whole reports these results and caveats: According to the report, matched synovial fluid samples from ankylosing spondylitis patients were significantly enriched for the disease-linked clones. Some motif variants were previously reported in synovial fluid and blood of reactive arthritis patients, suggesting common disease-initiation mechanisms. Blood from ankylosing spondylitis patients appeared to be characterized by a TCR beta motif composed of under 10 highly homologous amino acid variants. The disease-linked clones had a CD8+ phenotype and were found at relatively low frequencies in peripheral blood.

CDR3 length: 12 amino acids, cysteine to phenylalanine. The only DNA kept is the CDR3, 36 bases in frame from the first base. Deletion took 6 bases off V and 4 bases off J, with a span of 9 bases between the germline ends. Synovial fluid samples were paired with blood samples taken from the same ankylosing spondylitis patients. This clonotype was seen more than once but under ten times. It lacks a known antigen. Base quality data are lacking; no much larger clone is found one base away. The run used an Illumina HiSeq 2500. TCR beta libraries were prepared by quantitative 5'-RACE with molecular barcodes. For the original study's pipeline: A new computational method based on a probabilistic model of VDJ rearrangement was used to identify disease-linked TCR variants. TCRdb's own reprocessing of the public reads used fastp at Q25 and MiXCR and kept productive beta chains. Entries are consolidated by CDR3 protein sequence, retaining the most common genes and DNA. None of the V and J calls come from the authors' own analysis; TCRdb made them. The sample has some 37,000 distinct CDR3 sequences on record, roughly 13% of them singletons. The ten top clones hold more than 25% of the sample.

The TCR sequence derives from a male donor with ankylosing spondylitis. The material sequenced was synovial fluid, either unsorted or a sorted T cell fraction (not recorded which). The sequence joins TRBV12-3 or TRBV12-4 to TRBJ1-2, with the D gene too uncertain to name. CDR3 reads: CASSPFSYGYTF. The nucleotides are TGTGCCAGCAGCCCCTTTTCCTATGGCTACACCTTC.